This T cell receptor beta chain was sequenced for a study of cytomegalovirus exposure and HLA in healthy donors. Study-wide context: The use of the same platform for the approximately 110 validation repertoires and the 650 to 850 first-cohort repertoires was reported by a later analysis. Findings and caveats of the study: Investigators reported 150 to 200 TCR beta chains as tied to cytomegalovirus. A few of the chains that were CMV-associated were confirmed in vitro to be specific for CMV antigens. Subsequent analysis found a tendency for first-cohort TCR clusters to co-occur within the 120 or so validation repertoires.

As concerns this clone: Its antigen remains unidentified.

Trimming removed 6 bases from V and 0 bases from J, with 12 bases in between. This CDR3 has 15 residues. Germline assignment: CDR1 MNHEY and CDR2 SVGAGI. Repertoires were generated with immunoSEQ multiplex PCR, while TCRdb's copy carries only in-frame clones and drops some. This sample has some 200,000 clones, with approximately 90% found just once. The sequence came from a woman aged 18-35 years in good health and CMV-seronegative. The V gene is TRBV6-5, the J gene TRBJ1-3; D gene unclear. The material sequenced was PBMCs. The CDR3 DNA reads as TGTGCCAGCAGGCGGTACGGAGGCTCTGGAAACACCATATATTTT. As protein: CASRRYGGSGNTIYF.